The 26 T cell receptor beta chains listed next were all sequenced from one sample in a study of identical twins. TCRdb recomputed calls from the 5' RACE reads with MiXCR, one row per CDR3 protein. The sample has roughly 700,000 distinct CDR3 sequences; 8.6% are singletons. The same data also went into a second study, on yellow fever vaccine responses in identical twins.

Specimen: PBMCs. The receptors stem from a woman aged 18-35 years in good health.

The J gene is TRBJ2-1, the V gene TRBV9; D unclear. Germline V gives CDR1 SGDLS, CDR2 YYNGEE. CDR3 length equals 17 residues. V lost 0 bases to trimming and J lost 1 base, with 14 bases between them. The CDR3 nucleotides are TGTGCCAGCAGCGTAGAGATTAGAGGTACGTCCTACAATGAGCAGTTCTTC. Its protein product is CASSVEIRGTSYNEQFF.

This rearrangement joins TRBV5-6 to TRBJ2-3; no firm D call. V lost 0 bases and J lost 0, with 8 bases in between. The CDR3 is 15 residues long. CDR1 is SGHDT, CDR2 YYEEEE, per germline. The chain's CDR3 is CASSLGPFSTDTQYF. The CDR3 DNA reads TGTGCCAGCAGCTTGGGACCTTTTAGCACAGATACGCAGTATTTT.

The chain links TRBV12-3 or TRBV12-4 to TRBJ2-5; possible D gene TRBD1, 6 bases. There are 13 residues in the CDR3. Trimming shortened V by 10 bases and J by 5 bases, and 17 bases separated the two germline ends. The CDR3 nucleotides are TGTGCCACCGGAAACAGGGCAGCGGAGACCCAGTACTTC. It is translated as CATGNRAAETQYF.

The chain joins TRBV14 to TRBJ2-5; 9 nucleotides align to TRBD1. CDR3 length equals 17 residues. Per germline, CDR1 SGHDN and CDR2 FVKESK. The ends lost 0 bases at V and 5 bases at J; junction bases unmatched: 10. The CDR3 DNA is TGTGCCAGCAGCCAAGATCAAGGAAACAGGGGGCGGGAGACCCAGTACTTC. As protein: CASSQDQGNRGRETQYF. The full variable domain, rest sourced from reference TRBV14 and TRBJ2-5, is EAGVTQFPSHSVIEKGQTVTLRCDPISGHDNLYWYRRVMGKEIKFLLHFVKESKQDESGMPNNRFLAERTGGTYSTLKVQPAELEDSGVYFCASSQDQGNRGRETQYFGPGTRLLVL.

Only a few counts were recorded for this clonotype. The chain is built from TRBV28 and TRBJ1-6; 8 bases match TRBD1. This CDR3 is built from 15 residues. CDR1 MDHEN and CDR2 SYDVKM come from the germline V gene. V was clipped by 5 bases and J by 6 bases; unmatched bases: 6. CDR3 region: CASSAHRGVNSPLHF. The CDR3 DNA reads TGTGCCAGCAGTGCACACAGGGGGGTTAATTCACCCCTCCACTTT.

This chain joins TRBV7-9 and TRBJ2-5; D unclear. The CDR3 totals 13 residues. Trimming stripped 1 base from V and 4 bases from J, with 7 bases between. Per the germline V gene, CDR1 is SEHNR and CDR2 is FQNEAQ (reference sequence). In DNA form, the CDR3 reads TGTGCCAGCAGCTTAGGGCACCTAGAGACCCAGTACTTC. Its translation: CASSLGHLETQYF.

This clonotype appeared a few times. This sequence joins TRBV18 and TRBJ2-2; TRBD1 matches 7 bases. V gave up 5 bases and J gave up 4 bases; unmatched junction bases: 1. This CDR3 is 13 amino acids long. CDR1 KGHSH and CDR2 LQKENI come from the germline V gene. CDR3 in amino acids: CASSEGATGELFF. The CDR3 nucleotides read TGTGCCAGCTCAGAGGGGGCCACCGGGGAGCTGTTTTTT. The full variable domain, rest sourced from reference TRBV18 and TRBJ2-2, is NAGVMQNPRHLVRRRGQEARLRCSPMKGHSHVYWYRQLPEEGLKFMVYLQKENIIDESGMPKERFSAEFPKEGPSILRIQQVVRGDSAAYFCASSEGATGELFFGEGSRLTVL.

The V call is TRBV5-1, the J call TRBJ2-3, with 12 positions matching TRBD2. There are 15 residues in the CDR3. Germline V gene sequence: CDR1 SGHRS, CDR2 YFSETQ. V was clipped by 3 bases and J by 5 bases; unmatched bases: 4. CDR3 nucleotides: TGCGCCAGCAGCTCCGCTAGCGGGGGGGTAGATACGCAGTATTTT. It is translated as CASSSASGGVDTQYF.

This clonotype turned up a few times. V gene TRBV14 combines with J gene TRBJ2-7; TRBD1 matches 7 bases. The CDR3 sequence is 16 residues long. Germline CDR1 SGHDN, CDR2 FVKESK. The ends lost 5 bases at V and 3 bases at J; junction bases unmatched: 13. The DNA of the CDR3 is TGTGCCAGCAGCGACCGACTTGGGACAGCAAACTACGAGCAGTACTTC. Amino acid sequence: CASSDRLGTANYEQYF.

In the case of this clonotype: An end of the junction does not agree with germline; a read error may underlie this. The chain is built from TRBV5-6 and TRBJ2-3; TRBD1 is a possible D gene (5 bases). Germline V CDR1 and CDR2: SGHDT, YYEEEE. CDR3 length: 16 amino acids. In nucleotides, the CDR3 is TGTGCCAGCAGTTTGGCAGGGCTTCGTGAGACAGATACGCAGTATTTT. Protein sequence: CASSLAGLRETDTQYF.

This chain joins TRBV6-1 and TRBJ2-3; unclear D gene. CDR1 and CDR2 (germline): MNHNS, SASEGT. Trimming removed 7 bases at V and 1 base at J, with 9 bases between. The CDR3 is 13 residues long. Written as DNA, the CDR3 is TGTGCCAGCACTCTGCCAGGCACAGATACGCAGTATTTT. Translation gives CASTLPGTDTQYF.

This rearrangement joins TRBV20-1 to TRBJ2-5, with TRBD2 matching 9 bases. V shed 5 bases, J shed 3 bases, and the junction held 10 bases outside the gene matches. CDR3 length: 15 amino acids. Germline CDR1 is DFQATT and CDR2 is SNEGSKA (reference sequence). The CDR3 is CSAYPPLAGKETQYF. CDR3 nucleotide sequence: TGCAGTGCTTACCCCCCACTAGCGGGTAAAGAGACCCAGTACTTC.

The rearrangement links TRBV3-1 to TRBJ2-2; D is undetermined. V lost 1 base, J lost 6 bases, and 6 bases lay in between. The CDR3 is 13 amino acids. Germline V gives CDR1 LGHDT, CDR2 YNNKEL (reference sequence). The CDR3, as DNA: TGTGCCAGCAGCCAAGTCCGGGCCGGGGAGCTGTTTTTT. Translating gives CASSQVRAGELFF.

This sequence joins TRBV18 and TRBJ2-1, with TRBD1 matching over 12 bases. After removal of 4 bases from V and 7 bases from J, the junction contained 14 bases not matched to a gene. CDR3 size: 18 residues. The germline gives CDR1 KGHSH, CDR2 LQKENI. CDR3 sequence (DNA): TGTGCCAGCTCACTTTCCCAAAGACCGGGACAGGGGGCGAATGAGCAGTTCTTC. Translated, it gives CASSLSQRPGQGANEQFF.

There are a few counts of this clonotype. This sequence joins TRBV4-3 and TRBJ2-5, with D perhaps matching TRBD2 (5 bases). Trimming left V 2 bases short and J 4 bases short, with 14 bases between. The CDR3 totals 15 residues. CDR1 is LGHNA and CDR2 is YSLEER in the germline V gene. The CDR3 DNA follows: TGCGCCAGCAGCCAACATTCTATGGAGGTAGAGACCCAGTACTTC. Translation: CASSQHSMEVETQYF.

CDR3 residues: CASSQAARGTQYF. The CDR3 DNA is TGTGCCAGCAGCCAAGCGGCTAGGGGGACCCAGTACTTC. The chain couples TRBV14 to TRBJ2-5; a weak D match, TRBD1 (5 bases). Looked up from germline, CDR1 is SGHDN and CDR2 is FVKESK. This CDR3 spans 13 amino acids. V was clipped by 1 base and J by 7 bases, with 10 bases between them.

Only a few counts were recorded for this clonotype. Compared with germline, one end of the junction differs, possibly owing to a read error. The chain couples TRBV4-1 to TRBJ2-7; 7 nucleotides match TRBD2. The CDR3 length is 16 residues. Germline CDR1 reads MGHRA; CDR2 reads YSYEKL. The CDR3 nucleotides are TGCGCCAGCAGACAAGATCAGGCTAGCGGCTTCGCCGAGCAGTACTTC. Translating it yields CASRQDQASGFAEQYF.

The table lists this clonotype with many counts. The V call is TRBV3-1, the J call TRBJ2-5; TRBD2 matches 13 bases. The CDR3 sequence is 16 residues long. V dropped 4 bases and J dropped 1; count of bases not matched to a gene: 3. The V gene's germline CDR1 is LGHDT and CDR2 YNNKEL (reference sequence). This CDR3 is CASSRRTSGSQETQYF. The CDR3 DNA reads as TGTGCCAGCAGCCGCCGGACTAGCGGGAGCCAAGAGACCCAGTACTTC.

This clonotype was detected ten times or more. This CDR3 reads CASSSNRQERETQYF. CDR3 DNA sequence: TGTGCCAGCAGCTCAAACCGACAGGAGCGAGAGACCCAGTACTTC. The gene calls are TRBV7-8 and TRBJ2-5; a weak D match, TRBD1 (6 bases). The V end was cut by 4 bases, the J end by 4 bases, with 16 bases between. The CDR3 is made up of 15 amino acids. CDR1 and CDR2 (germline): SGHVS, FQNEAQ.

This clonotype was seen at least ten times. The rearrangement links TRBV12-3 or TRBV12-4 to TRBJ2-1; TRBD1 is a possible D gene (5 bases). Deletions cut 6 bases from V and 7 bases from J, with 10 bases between. This CDR3 has 12 amino acids. The DNA for the CDR3 is TGTGCCAGCAGACCTGACAGAAATGAGCAGTTCTTC. This sequence encodes CASRPDRNEQFF.

There are many counts of this clonotype. The chain employs TRBV20-1 and TRBJ2-3; D is uncertain. The CDR3 has 13 amino acids. In germline, CDR1 is DFQATT, CDR2 SNEGSKA (reference sequence). V was cut by 2 bases and J by 8 bases, with 14 bases left in between. The CDR3: CSARSTEVVTQYF. In DNA form, the CDR3 reads TGCAGTGCTAGATCCACAGAGGTTGTTACGCAGTATTTT.

This clonotype was recorded at least ten times. This sequence joins TRBV7-9 and TRBJ2-7; D may be TRBD1 (5 bases). Trimming removed 0 bases at V and 7 bases at J, with 10 bases between. CDR3 length equals 13 residues. The germline CDR1 and CDR2 sequences are SEHNR and FQNEAQ (reference sequence). The CDR3 DNA sequence: TGTGCCAGCAGCTTAGCCCGCAGGGCGGAGCAGTACTTC. Its protein product is CASSLARRAEQYF.

This clonotype has a handful of counts. This sequence joins TRBV12-3 or TRBV12-4 and TRBJ1-1; TRBD1 is a possible D gene (6 bases). The length of the CDR3 is 14 residues. V was pared by 3 bases and J by 4 bases, with 12 bases between. The CDR3 region is CASSFVGGSTEAFF. Written as DNA, the CDR3 is TGTGCCAGCAGTTTCGTAGGGGGTAGCACTGAAGCTTTCTTT.

There are many counts of this clonotype. This chain links TRBV5-1 with TRBJ1-6, with 9 bases matching TRBD1. The CDR3 covers 23 residues. Losses at the gene ends were 0 bases for V and 0 bases for J; bases not matched to a gene: 19. Per germline, CDR1 SGHRS and CDR2 YFSETQ. The CDR3 DNA reads TGCGCCAGCAGCTTGGTCCCTGGAATTGGGGGACAGGGCCAACACTCCTATAATTCACCCCTCCACTTT. Translating gives CASSLVPGIGGQGQHSYNSPLHF.

This clonotype came up many times. The gene calls are TRBV5-1 and TRBJ2-1, with TRBD1 identical over 8 bases. Germline CDR1 and CDR2: SGHRS and YFSETQ. CDR3 length: 13 residues. Unmatched junction bases numbered 12, after V lost 5 bases and J lost 14 bases. CDR3: CASSVAPGQGEFF. The CDR3 DNA reads as TGCGCCAGCAGTGTGGCTCCTGGACAGGGCGAGTTCTTC. Filled out from reference TRBV5-1 and TRBJ2-1, the complete variable domain reads KAGVTQTPRYLIKTRGQQVTLSCSPISGHRSVSWYQQTPGQGLQFLFEYFSETQRNKGNFPGRFSGRQFSNSRSEMNVSTLELGDSALYLCASSVAPGQGEFFGPGTRLTVL.

This clonotype was counted only a few times. The rearrangement uses TRBV7-9 and TRBJ1-4; D is unresolved. The length of the CDR3 is 16 residues. Germline V gives CDR1 SEHNR, CDR2 FQNEAQ (reference sequence). V dropped 5 bases and J dropped 8 bases, with 21 bases sitting between them. DNA of the CDR3: TGTGCCAGCAGCCCTCATGGATTAGGGCTTTGGGAAAAACTGTTTTTT. This encodes CASSPHGLGLWEKLFF.